Shown below are 30 T cell receptor beta chains from a single sample sequenced in a study of blood T cell repertoires in COVID-19. The repertoire was sequenced with immunoSEQ multiplex PCR; TCRdb's copy has only in-frame clones and lacks some. The profile shows over 100,000 clones, nearly 90% of them singletons. Sequenced input: peripheral blood. These receptors were collected from a man over 45 with active COVID-19.

V gene TRBV6-5 combines with J gene TRBJ1-6; 7 bases match TRBD1. The CDR3 spans 15 residues. Germline trimming cut 1 base from V and 7 bases from J; bases unmatched to any gene: 4. Germline V gene lookup returns CDR1 MNHEY and CDR2 SVGAGI. In DNA, the CDR3 is TGTGCCAGCAGTTACTTCAGGGGGGCGAATTCACCCCTCCACTTT. It translates to CASSYFRGANSPLHF.

The chain combines TRBV4-2 with TRBJ1-2; 8 bases agree with TRBD1. Germline V CDR1 and CDR2: LGHNA, YNFKEQ. Trimming cost V 1 base and J 8 bases; bases outside gene matches: 12. The length of the CDR3 is 16 residues. The CDR3 DNA reads TGTGCCAGCAGCCAAGGTACCGGGACAGGAGTGTTCGGCTACACCTTC. Protein: CASSQGTGTGVFGYTF.

The V gene is TRBV12-5, the J gene TRBJ2-7; D possibly corresponds to TRBD1 (6 bases). V shed 3 bases and J shed 9 bases, with 12 bases lying between them. Germline V gene lookup returns CDR1 LGHNT and CDR2 FRNRAP. There are 12 residues in the CDR3. The CDR3 sequence is CASGFDRTGQYF. CDR3 bases: TGTGCTAGTGGTTTCGACAGGACGGGGCAGTACTTC. The whole variable domain, filled in from reference TRBV12-5 and TRBJ2-7, reads DARVTQTPRHKVTEMGQEVTMRCQPILGHNTVFWYRQTMMQGLELLAYFRNRAPLDDSGMPKDRFSAEMPDATLATLKIQPSEPRDSAVYFCASGFDRTGQYFGPGTRLTVT.

The chain employs TRBV7-9 and TRBJ2-5; D gene ambiguous. The CDR3 contains 12 residues. Germline V gene sequence: CDR1 SEHNR, CDR2 FQNEAQ (reference sequence). Trimming took 8 bases from V and 5 from J, leaving 12 bases between them. DNA of the CDR3: TGTGCCAGCGCCCGGAGTGGTGAGACCCAGTACTTC. It specifies CASARSGETQYF.

DNA for the CDR3: TGTGCCAGCGAAAGGGGCGCGGGGAATGAAAAACTGTTTTTT. Encoded protein: CASERGAGNEKLFF. This rearrangement joins TRBV19 to TRBJ1-4; tentatively, D is TRBD1 (5 bases). Germline V lookup: CDR1 LNHDA, CDR2 SQIVND (reference sequence). The V end was cut by 9 bases, the J end by 5 bases, with 16 bases between. There are 14 residues in the CDR3.

The rearrangement links TRBV4-1 to TRBJ1-4; 7 bases are a match to TRBD1. Per the germline V gene, CDR1 is MGHRA and CDR2 is YSYEKL. The CDR3 is 17 amino acids. V was pared by 4 bases and J by 8 bases, with 16 bases of the junction left unmatched. In DNA form, the CDR3 reads TGCGCCAGCAGCCCCCTAATGACAGGGAGACGACGGGAAAAACTGTTTTTT. Its translation: CASSPLMTGRRREKLFF.

The chain links TRBV10-3 to TRBJ1-3; D might be TRBD1 (5 bases). CDR1 is ENHRY, CDR2 SYGVKD, per germline. Trimming pared 10 bases from V and 3 bases from J, leaving 10 bases between. The CDR3 has 12 residues. This CDR3 reads CATQERGNTIYF. The CDR3, as DNA: TGTGCCACACAGGAGCGTGGAAACACCATATATTTT.

The chain employs TRBV7-8 and TRBJ1-1, with 10 bases matching TRBD1. The CDR3 covers 16 residues. V shed 2 bases and J 4 bases; nucleotides not matched to a gene: 7. CDR1 and CDR2 from the germline V gene are SGHVS and FQNEAQ. The CDR3 spells CASSLPRQGAGTEAFF. The CDR3 DNA reads TGTGCCAGCAGCTTACCACGACAGGGGGCGGGCACTGAAGCTTTCTTT. The full variable domain, with the rest looked up from reference TRBV7-8 and TRBJ1-1, is GAGVSQSPRYKVAKRGQDVALRCDPISGHVSLFWYQQALGQGPEFLTYFQNEAQLDKSGLPSDRFFAERPEGSVSTLKIQRTQQEDSAVYLCASSLPRQGAGTEAFFGQGTRLTVV.

The chain links TRBV6-1 to TRBJ1-1; possibly TRBD1 for D (5 bases). Trimming took 3 bases from V and 8 from J, leaving 7 bases between them. Germline loops: CDR1 MNHNS, CDR2 SASEGT. The CDR3 runs to 11 residues. The CDR3 sequence is CASSDRTEAFF. CDR3 DNA: TGTGCCAGCAGTGACCGGACAGAAGCTTTCTTT.

This clone came up a few times. Other DNA sequences of this sample code for an identical CDR3. The chain joins TRBV18 to TRBJ1-5; D uncertain. The V gene's germline CDR1 is KGHSH and CDR2 LQKENI. The CDR3 loop spans 14 amino acids. V was clipped by 2 bases and J by 2 bases, with 7 bases between them. The CDR3 nucleotides read TGTGCCAGCTCACCAGACGGGGGCAATCAGCCCCAGCATTTT. This translates into CASSPDGGNQPQHF.

This clone was detected only a few times. The chain recombines TRBV6-2 or TRBV6-3 with TRBJ2-5; tentatively, D is TRBD2 (7 bases). The CDR3 has 16 amino acids. Germline lookup yields CDR1 MNHEY and CDR2 SVGEGT. Trimming stripped 2 bases from V and 5 bases from J, with 18 bases between. The CDR3 bases are TGTGCCAGCAGTTACGCCCTCGGGGGGCTCGGGGAGACCCAGTACTTC. Its translation is CASSYALGGLGETQYF.

The chain joins TRBV12-3 or TRBV12-4 to TRBJ1-2; the match to TRBD1 covers 10 bases. This CDR3 region has 13 residues. J gave up 4 bases and V 5 bases, and 1 base lay outside the gene matches. The CDR3 sequence: CASSRQGAYGYTF. CDR3 nucleotides: TGTGCCAGCAGTCGACAGGGGGCCTATGGCTACACCTTC.

This clone was found a few times. The rearrangement uses TRBV5-1 and TRBJ1-3; unclear D gene. Germline V gives CDR1 SGHRS, CDR2 YFSETQ. The CDR3 totals 9 residues. The germline V and J ends were trimmed by 10 bases and 8 bases, with 7 bases remaining between them. CDR3 bases: TGCGCCGAGATAGACACCATATATTTT. Its translation: CAEIDTIYF.

The V gene is TRBV4-2, the J gene TRBJ2-2, with 14 bases fitting TRBD2. Trimming took 3 bases from V and 7 from J; bases not matched to a gene: 7. Germline-derived CDR1 and CDR2 are LGHNA and YNFKEQ. The length of the CDR3 is 17 residues. For the CDR3, the DNA is TGTGCCAGCAGCCAGACCGGGACTAGCGGGGGCGTCGGGGAGCTGTTTTTT. It specifies CASSQTGTSGGVGELFF.

The chain has TRBV2 and TRBJ2-1; 7 bases map to TRBD1. The junction had 8 bases not matched to a gene; V was cut back by 6 bases and J by 6 bases. CDR1 is SNHLY, CDR2 FYNNEI, per germline. The CDR3 loop spans 14 amino acids. CDR3 bases: TGTGCCAGCAGGAAGACAGGGCACGGCAATGAGCAGTTCTTC. Translated, it gives CASRKTGHGNEQFF.

The V and J genes are TRBV7-2 and TRBJ1-5; TRBD1 aligns across 11 bases. Germline V CDR1 and CDR2: SGHTA, FQGNSA. J lost 6 bases, V lost 1 base, and 5 bases had no gene match. The CDR3 loop spans 16 amino acids. The CDR3 loop reads CASSLGTGGRGQPQHF. CDR3 in DNA: TGTGCCAGCAGCTTAGGGACAGGGGGCAGGGGTCAGCCCCAGCATTTT.

The rearrangement links TRBV7-6 to TRBJ2-7; TRBD1 matches 11 bases. Trimming cost V 5 bases and J 2 bases; bases outside gene matches: 5. Germline-derived CDR1 and CDR2 are SGHVS and FNYEAQ. The CDR3 loop spans 15 amino acids. In nucleotides, the CDR3 is TGTGCCAGCAGCCTGGACAGGGGGCTCGCCTACGAGCAGTACTTC. This encodes CASSLDRGLAYEQYF.

The J gene is TRBJ1-1, the V gene TRBV6-5; 10 nucleotides align to TRBD1. The CDR3 spans 14 residues. J lost 5 bases, V lost 5 bases, and 5 bases had no gene match. CDR1 and CDR2 from the germline V gene are MNHEY and SVGAGI. The CDR3 nucleotides are TGTGCCAGCAGTCCCTGGACAGGGGGAACTGAAGCTTTCTTT. This codes for CASSPWTGGTEAFF.

V gene TRBV6-6 combines with J gene TRBJ1-2, with D possibly TRBD1 on 6 matching bases. The CDR3 is 18 amino acids. Trimming took off 5 bases at V and 1 base at J, with 23 bases between the two ends. Germline V gives CDR1 MNHNY, CDR2 SVGAGI (reference sequence). The CDR3 here is CASSPPPTRGQFNYGYTF. The CDR3 DNA reads TGTGCCAGCAGTCCTCCGCCCACCCGGGGACAATTTAACTATGGCTACACCTTC.

The chain recombines TRBV5-4 with TRBJ1-6, with 8 bases fitting TRBD1. The CDR3 is 16 amino acids. Trimming cost V 3 bases and J 9 bases; bases outside gene matches: 11. Germline CDR1 reads SGHNT; CDR2 reads YYREEE (reference sequence). CDR3 residues: CASSSGGRGRGSPLHF. The CDR3 DNA sequence: TGTGCCAGCAGCTCGGGCGGCAGGGGGCGAGGTTCACCCCTCCACTTT.

The chain employs TRBV7-2 and TRBJ1-5; TRBD1 is a possible D gene (6 bases). Trimming left V 3 bases short and J 7 bases short, with 16 bases between. The CDR3 covers 15 residues. Germline V gene sequence: CDR1 SGHTA, CDR2 FQGNSA. The DNA of the CDR3 is TGTGCCAGCAGCTTGGGGGCAGGGGAGATCCAGCCCCAGCATTTT. Protein sequence: CASSLGAGEIQPQHF.

This chain joins TRBV6-6 and TRBJ2-3; 10 bases match TRBD2. Per the germline V gene, CDR1 is MNHNY and CDR2 is SVGAGI (reference sequence). The V gene end was trimmed by 9 bases and the J gene end by 8 bases; junction bases not matched to a gene: 14. The CDR3 covers 15 residues. The CDR3 DNA is TGTGCCAGTAACCCTCCGGGACTAGCGCGGAGTACGCAGTATTTT. Its translation: CASNPPGLARSTQYF.

This rearrangement joins TRBV27 to TRBJ1-6; D perhaps matches TRBD1 (6 bases). Germline loops: CDR1 MNHEY, CDR2 SMNVEV (reference sequence). The germline V and J ends were trimmed by 1 base and 10 bases, with 14 bases remaining between them. The CDR3 is 15 residues long. The CDR3 bases are TGTGCCAGCAGTTTATTCCCTCCAGGGGACTCACCCCTCCACTTT. It is translated as CASSLFPPGDSPLHF.

This chain connects TRBV7-9 to TRBJ1-1, with 8 bases identical to TRBD1. The V gene's germline CDR1 is SEHNR and CDR2 FQNEAQ (reference sequence). Trimming removed 4 bases from V and 6 bases from J; junction bases left unmatched: 13. CDR3 length: 16 amino acids. As DNA, the CDR3 is TGTGCCAGCAGCTCACTGACAGGGGCTGAAGGCGCTGAAGCTTTCTTT. Amino acid sequence: CASSSLTGAEGAEAFF. Together with reference TRBV7-9 and TRBJ1-1, the CDR3 gives the full variable domain: DTGVSQNPRHKITKRGQNVTFRCDPISEHNRLYWYRQTLGQGPEFLTYFQNEAQLEKSRLLSDRFSAERPKGSFSTLEIQRTEQGDSAMYLCASSSLTGAEGAEAFFGQGTRLTVV.

The V gene is TRBV19, the J gene TRBJ2-3, with a possible D match to TRBD2 (6 bases). CDR3 size: 15 residues. Germline CDR1 reads LNHDA; CDR2 reads SQIVND (reference sequence). V was cut by 5 bases and J by 1 base, with 13 bases left in between. The CDR3 spells CASSVSGVGTDTQYF. The CDR3 coding sequence is TGTGCCAGTAGTGTTAGCGGAGTCGGCACAGATACGCAGTATTTT.

The rearrangement uses TRBV7-2 and TRBJ1-1; TRBD1 matches 7 bases. Trimming at V came to 4 bases and at J to 4 bases, leaving 6 bases not matched to a gene. Per the germline V gene, CDR1 is SGHTA and CDR2 is FQGNSA. The CDR3 covers 14 residues. CDR3 sequence: CASSSGGLGTEAFF. CDR3 DNA: TGTGCCAGCAGCTCAGGGGGTTTGGGCACTGAAGCTTTCTTT. The entire variable domain, with the rest obtained from reference TRBV7-2 and TRBJ1-1, is as follows: GAGVSQSPSNKVTEKGKDVELRCDPISGHTALYWYRQSLGQGLEFLIYFQGNSAPDKSGLPSDRFSAERTGGSVSTLTIQRTQQEDSAVYLCASSSGGLGTEAFFGQGTRLTVV.

This clone has ten or more counts. The genes are TRBV23-1 and TRBJ1-3; the match to TRBD1 covers 10 bases. TRBV23-1 counts as an open reading frame of uncertain function. This CDR3 region has 15 residues. After removal of 5 bases from V and 2 bases from J, the junction contained 3 bases not matched to a gene. CDR3 sequence (DNA): TGCGCCAGCAGTGACGGACAGGGGGCTGGAAACACCATATATTTT. Its translation: CASSDGQGAGNTIYF.

A remark on this clone: The sample has other DNA sequences that encode this CDR3 too. The chain has TRBV3-1 (or the pseudogene TRBV3-2) and TRBJ1-1; 7 bases align to TRBD1. Germline loops: CDR1 LGHDT, CDR2 YNNKEL (reference sequence). V gave up 4 bases and J gave up 5 bases; unmatched junction bases: 4. The CDR3 extends over 13 amino acids. The DNA of the CDR3 is TGTGCCAGCAGCCGACAGGGTGGGACTGAAGCTTTCTTT. Translated, it gives CASSRQGGTEAFF.

The CDR3 DNA is TGTGCCAGCAGAGGGCGGGGCCGCTACTACGAGCAGTACTTC. As protein: CASRGRGRYYEQYF. This chain links TRBV6-6 with TRBJ2-7; the D gene is possibly TRBD2 (6 bases). Germline CDR1 reads MNHNY; CDR2 reads SVGAGI (reference sequence). The CDR3 extends over 14 amino acids. Trimming left V 6 bases short and J 3 bases short, with 15 bases between.

V is TRBV27 and J is TRBJ2-5; D is undetermined. CDR1 and CDR2 (germline): MNHEY, SMNVEV (reference sequence). There are 14 residues in the CDR3. With 4 bases removed from V and 2 bases from J, the gap between germline ends came to 11 bases. The CDR3 nucleotides are TGTGCCAGCAGTTACCGCGGCAGACAAGAGACCCAGTACTTC. Encoded protein: CASSYRGRQETQYF.